The next 21 T cell receptor beta chains were all read from a single sample in a study of graft-versus-host responses after intestinal transplantation. Assay used: immunoSEQ multiplex PCR; TCRdb lists only in-frame clones, some missing. The table lists about 9,800 clones, about four fifths of them singletons. From the graft tissue, intraepithelial and lamina propria lymphocytes were released through processing. Source: ileum tissue, taken about 520 days after intestinal transplant. All receptors come from a human patient who received an intestinal transplant, so some T cells may come from the graft donor.

Comment on this clone: The sample has other DNA sequences that encode this CDR3 too. The V call is TRBV5-1, the J call TRBJ2-1, with D uncertain. This CDR3 has 14 amino acids. The V gene lost 2 bases and the J gene lost 3 bases, with 9 bases spanning the gap. Germline lookup yields CDR1 SGHRS and CDR2 YFSETQ. CDR3 DNA: TGCGCCAGCAGCTTTGATAGGGACTACAATGAGCAGTTCTTC. It specifies CASSFDRDYNEQFF.

As DNA, the CDR3 is TGTGCCAGCAGTGTGGGCTTGGCCTCTGGAAACACCATATATTTT. It translates to CASSVGLASGNTIYF. The rearrangement joins TRBV6-5 to TRBJ1-3; D call uncertain. This CDR3 contains 15 residues. Germline V gene data show CDR1 as MNHEY and CDR2 as SVGAGI. V dropped 5 bases and J dropped 0 bases, with 11 bases sitting between them.

V and J are TRBV30 and TRBJ1-2; weak D call: TRBD1 (5 bases). Germline CDR1 is GTSNPN and CDR2 is SVGIG (reference sequence). The CDR3 loop spans 12 amino acids. V was trimmed by 4 bases and J by 5 bases, leaving 11 bases between them. This CDR3 is CAWIPGRYGYTF. As DNA, the CDR3 is TGTGCCTGGATCCCAGGGCGGTATGGCTACACCTTC.

The chain employs TRBV5-6 and TRBJ2-2, with D unresolved. Trimming stripped 0 bases from V and 6 bases from J, with 6 bases between. Germline V gives CDR1 SGHDT, CDR2 YYEEEE. CDR3 size: 13 residues. The CDR3 nucleotides are TGTGCCAGCAGCTTGGGCCTTGCCGGGGAGCTGTTTTTT. Protein sequence: CASSLGLAGELFF. The complete variable domain, with remaining parts taken from reference TRBV5-6 and TRBJ2-2, reads DAGVTQSPTHLIKTRGQQVTLRCSPKSGHDTVSWYQQALGQGPQFIFQYYEEEERQRGNFPDRFSGHQFPNYSSELNVNALLLGDSALYLCASSLGLAGELFFGEGSRLTVL.

V is TRBV7-2 and J is TRBJ1-2; D is ambiguous. The CDR3 runs to 15 residues. The V gene's germline CDR1 is SGHTA and CDR2 FQGNSA. Trimming took off 4 bases at V and 2 bases at J, with 14 bases between the two ends. The CDR3 DNA reads TGTGCCAGCAGCTCCTGGACGGAGCCGAACTATGGCTACACCTTC. This sequence encodes CASSSWTEPNYGYTF.

This chain links TRBV9 with TRBJ1-1; D remains unclear. This CDR3 has 13 residues. V dropped 2 bases and J dropped 3 bases, with 8 bases sitting between them. The germline V gene encodes CDR1 SGDLS and CDR2 YYNGEE. The CDR3 DNA reads as TGTGCCAGCAGCGTTGATGGGGACACTGAAGCTTTCTTT. Protein sequence: CASSVDGDTEAFF.

This chain uses TRBV19 with TRBJ1-2; weak D call: TRBD1 (6 bases). This CDR3 comprises 14 residues. V lost 5 bases to trimming and J lost 2 bases, with 12 bases between them. Germline values: CDR1 LNHDA, CDR2 SQIVND (reference sequence). CDR3 DNA sequence: TGTGCCAGTAGTCCTGGGGGCCGGAACTATGGCTACACCTTC. Its translation: CASSPGGRNYGYTF.

The rearrangement uses TRBV21-1 and TRBJ2-4. TRBV21-1 is a pseudogene. The CDR3 runs 17 residues. The CDR3 region is CASSIRVATARKNIQYF. The CDR3 DNA is TGTGCCAGCAGCATAAGGGTAGCTACAGCAAGAAAAAACATTCAGTACTTC.

This chain uses TRBV13 with TRBJ2-1; no clear D. Germline V gene data show CDR1 as PRHDT and CDR2 as FYEKMQ (reference sequence). The CDR3 is 15 residues long. V was clipped by 1 base and J by 8 bases, with 15 bases between them. The CDR3 DNA reads TGTGCCAGCAGCTTAGAGGGTGCCGCGTCTTATGAGCAGTTCTTC. Its protein product is CASSLEGAASYEQFF.

The chain couples TRBV6-1 to TRBJ1-4, with D possibly TRBD1 on 5 matching bases. The germline V and J ends were trimmed by 5 bases and 14 bases, with 12 bases remaining between them. This CDR3 has 11 amino acids. Germline CDR1 and CDR2: MNHNS and SASEGT. CDR3: CASSYGGDLFF. Here the CDR3 DNA reads TGTGCCAGCAGTTATGGGGGAGATCTGTTTTTT.

The CDR3 spells CASSSRTADPNNEQFF. As DNA, the CDR3 is TGTGCCAGCAGTTCAAGGACGGCCGACCCTAACAATGAGCAGTTCTTC. This rearrangement joins TRBV27 to TRBJ2-1; D not certain. Germline V gives CDR1 MNHEY, CDR2 SMNVEV (reference sequence). V was shortened by 4 bases and J by 5 bases, with 18 bases between the two germline ends. The CDR3 contains 16 residues.

This clone has just a few counts. The CDR3 protein is CASSQEVRLNRDTQYF. The CDR3, as DNA: TGCGCCAGCAGCCAAGAGGTGCGGCTTAATAGAGATACGCAGTATTTT. The chain combines TRBV4-1 with TRBJ2-3, with D unresolved. Trimming removed 0 bases at V and 5 bases at J, with 15 bases between. Germline V gene sequence: CDR1 MGHRA, CDR2 YSYEKL. There are 16 residues in the CDR3.

The gene calls are TRBV30 and TRBJ2-7, with 7 bases identical to TRBD2. CDR1 and CDR2 from the germline V gene are GTSNPN and SVGIG (reference sequence). This CDR3 is built from 15 residues. J gave up 4 bases and V 3 bases, and 12 bases lay outside the gene matches. This chain's CDR3 is CAWSHTTGGMYEQYF. For the CDR3, the DNA is TGTGCCTGGAGCCATACCACGGGGGGAATGTACGAGCAGTACTTC.

The chain joins TRBV9 to TRBJ2-5; 12 nucleotides align to TRBD2. V was pared by 4 bases and J by 5 bases, with 3 bases of the junction left unmatched. Germline-derived CDR1 and CDR2 are SGDLS and YYNGEE. The CDR3 runs 14 residues. The CDR3 here is CASSPGTSGETQYF. The CDR3 nucleotides read TGTGCCAGCAGCCCAGGGACTAGCGGGGAGACCCAGTACTTC.

The table lists this clone with a count of one. This chain connects TRBV5-5 to TRBJ1-1; perhaps TRBD1 as D (5 bases). This CDR3 region has 13 residues. Trimming took 2 bases from V and 5 from J, leaving 10 bases between them. Germline-derived CDR1 and CDR2 are SGHKS and YYEKEE (reference sequence). The chain's CDR3 is CASSFVQGTEAFF. The CDR3 bases are TGTGCCAGCAGCTTTGTTCAGGGTACTGAAGCTTTCTTT.

V is TRBV28 and J is TRBJ1-4; maybe TRBD1 (5 bases). CDR3 length: 15 residues. The V end was cut by 5 bases, the J end by 0 bases, with 10 bases between. Germline V gene sequence: CDR1 MDHEN, CDR2 SYDVKM. Here the CDR3 reads CASSLRTTTNEKLFF. CDR3 nucleotide sequence: TGTGCCAGCAGTCTCCGGACAACAACTAATGAAAAACTGTTTTTT.

J is TRBJ1-4 and V is TRBV6-1; D uncertain. CDR3 size: 12 residues. Trimming took 2 bases from V and 10 from J, leaving 8 bases between them. Germline CDR1 reads MNHNS; CDR2 reads SASEGT. Here the CDR3 DNA reads TGTGCCAGCAGTGAACGGGTTGGAAAACTGTTTTTT. Translating it yields CASSERVGKLFF.

This clone came up a few times. V is TRBV5-4 and J is TRBJ2-1, with 7 nucleotides matching TRBD1. This CDR3 has 15 residues. CDR1 and CDR2 (germline): SGHNT, YYREEE (reference sequence). The junction had 5 bases not matched to a gene; V was cut back by 4 bases and J by 1 base. CDR3 sequence reads: CASSLRDRSYNEQFF. For the CDR3, the DNA is TGTGCCAGCAGCCTCCGGGACAGATCCTACAATGAGCAGTTCTTC.

The CDR3 DNA reads TGTGCCAGCAGTTTGCTTCCGGGACAGGGGAATTCACCCCTCCACTTT. Residues: CASSLLPGQGNSPLHF. The chain uses TRBV27 and TRBJ1-6, with 10 bases fitting TRBD1. Per the germline V gene, CDR1 is MNHEY and CDR2 is SMNVEV (reference sequence). Trimming removed 3 bases from V and 7 bases from J; junction bases left unmatched: 6. This CDR3 is built from 16 residues.

This clone appeared a few times. V and J are TRBV30 and TRBJ2-7, with 12 bases that match TRBD1. V gave up 3 bases and J gave up 6 bases; unmatched junction bases: 12. CDR3 length: 16 amino acids. The germline V gene has CDR1 GTSNPN and CDR2 SVGIG (reference sequence). The DNA of the CDR3 is TGTGCCTGGAGCCCGCTACCGGGACAGGGGGCAGGCGAGCAGTACTTC. It translates to CAWSPLPGQGAGEQYF. The full variable domain, with the rest looked up from reference TRBV30 and TRBJ2-7, is SQTIHQWPATLVQPVGSPLSLECTVEGTSNPNLYWYRQAAGRGLQLLFYSVGIGQISSEVPQNLSASRPQDRQFILSSKKLLLSDSGFYLCAWSPLPGQGAGEQYFGPGTRLTVT.

The chain is built from TRBV7-8 and TRBJ1-5; 7 bases are shared with TRBD1. V was clipped by 5 bases and J by 0 bases; unmatched bases: 7. The CDR3 contains 16 residues. Germline CDR1 SGHVS, CDR2 FQNEAQ. The CDR3 protein is CASSIGTVTSNQPQHF. DNA for the CDR3: TGTGCCAGCAGCATAGGGACAGTCACTAGCAATCAGCCCCAGCATTTT.